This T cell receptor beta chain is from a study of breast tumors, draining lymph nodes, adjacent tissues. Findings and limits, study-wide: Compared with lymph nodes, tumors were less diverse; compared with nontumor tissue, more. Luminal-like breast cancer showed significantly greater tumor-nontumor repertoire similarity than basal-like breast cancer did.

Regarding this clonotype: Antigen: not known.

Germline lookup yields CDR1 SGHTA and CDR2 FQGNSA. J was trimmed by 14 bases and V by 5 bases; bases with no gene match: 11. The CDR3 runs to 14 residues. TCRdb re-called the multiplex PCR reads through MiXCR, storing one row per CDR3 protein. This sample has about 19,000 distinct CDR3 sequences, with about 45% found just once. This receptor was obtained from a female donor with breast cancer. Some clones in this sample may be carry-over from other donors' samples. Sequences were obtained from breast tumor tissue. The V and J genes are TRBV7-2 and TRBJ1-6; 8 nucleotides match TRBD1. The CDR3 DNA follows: TGTGCCAGCAGCAGGCAACCGGACAGGGAAACCCTCCACTTT. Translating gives CASSRQPDRETLHF.